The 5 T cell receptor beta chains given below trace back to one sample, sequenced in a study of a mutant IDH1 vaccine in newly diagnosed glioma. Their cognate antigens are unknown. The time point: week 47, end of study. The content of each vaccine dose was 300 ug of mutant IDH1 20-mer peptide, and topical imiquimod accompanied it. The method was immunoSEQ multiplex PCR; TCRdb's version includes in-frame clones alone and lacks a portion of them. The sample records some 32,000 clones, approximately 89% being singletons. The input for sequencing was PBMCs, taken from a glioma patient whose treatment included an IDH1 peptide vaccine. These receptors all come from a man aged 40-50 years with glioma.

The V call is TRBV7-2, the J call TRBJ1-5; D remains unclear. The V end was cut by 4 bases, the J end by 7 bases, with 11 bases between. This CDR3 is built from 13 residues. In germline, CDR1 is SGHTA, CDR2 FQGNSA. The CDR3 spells CASSYHWEQPQHF. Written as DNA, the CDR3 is TGTGCCAGCAGCTACCACTGGGAACAGCCCCAGCATTTT.

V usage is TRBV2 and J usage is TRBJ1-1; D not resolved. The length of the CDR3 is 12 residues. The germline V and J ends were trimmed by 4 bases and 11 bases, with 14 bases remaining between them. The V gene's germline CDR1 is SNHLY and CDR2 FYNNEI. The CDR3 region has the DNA TGTGCCAGCAGTGTCTGGGCAGGAGGGGCTTTCTTT. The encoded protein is CASSVWAGGAFF.

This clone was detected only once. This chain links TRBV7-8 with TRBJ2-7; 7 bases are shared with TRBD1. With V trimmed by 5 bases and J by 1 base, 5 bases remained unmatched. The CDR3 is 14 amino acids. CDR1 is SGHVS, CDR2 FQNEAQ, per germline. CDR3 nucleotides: TGTGCCAGCAGCCCGGACAGGCAATCCTACGAGCAGTACTTC. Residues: CASSPDRQSYEQYF.

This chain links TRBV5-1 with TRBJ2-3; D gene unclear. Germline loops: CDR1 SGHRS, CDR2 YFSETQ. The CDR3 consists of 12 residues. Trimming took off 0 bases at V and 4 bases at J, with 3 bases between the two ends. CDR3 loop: CASSLESDTQYF. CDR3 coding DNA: TGCGCCAGCAGCTTGGAATCAGATACGCAGTATTTT.

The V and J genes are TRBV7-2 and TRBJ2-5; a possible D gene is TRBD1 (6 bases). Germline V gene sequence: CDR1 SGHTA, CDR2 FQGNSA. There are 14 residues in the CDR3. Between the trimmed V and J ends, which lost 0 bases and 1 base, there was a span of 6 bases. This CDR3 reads CASSLAGGQETQYF. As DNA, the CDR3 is TGTGCCAGCAGCTTAGCAGGGGGCCAAGAGACCCAGTACTTC.